This T cell receptor beta chain is drawn from a study of identical twins. TCRdb used MiXCR to reprocess the 5' RACE reads, holding one entry per CDR3 protein. The sample shows some 440,000 distinct CDR3 sequences, around 24% of them seen only once. The CDR3 is 15 residues long. V was pared by 6 bases and J by 1 base, with 14 bases between. These data were likewise used in another study, on T cells expressing NK-cell markers.

This TCR derives from a woman aged 18-30 years in good health. Sequencing was carried out using CD4+ T cells sorted from blood. The chain combines TRBV12-3 or TRBV12-4 with TRBJ2-3; possible D gene TRBD1, 6 bases. Here the CDR3 reads CASSSQGLGTDTQYF. CDR3 coding DNA: TGTGCCAGCAGCTCACAGGGTCTCGGCACAGATACGCAGTATTTT.